These 21 T cell receptor beta chains originate from one sample sequenced in a study of cytomegalovirus exposure and HLA in healthy donors. It was with 60 Vbeta and 13 Jbeta primers that the PCR ran. Libraries were prepared by immunoSEQ multiplex PCR; TCRdb keeps only in-frame clonotypes and omits some of them. This table holds about 150,000 clones, roughly 74% found once. What was sequenced was PBMCs. These receptor sequences come from a man younger than 35 in good health and CMV-seropositive.

The V and J genes are TRBV18 and TRBJ2-5, with D tentatively TRBD2 (6 bases). The CDR3 consists of 15 residues. The V gene's germline CDR1 is KGHSH and CDR2 LQKENI. V was shortened by 6 bases and J by 5 bases, with 19 bases between the two germline ends. CDR3 coding DNA: TGTGCCAGCTCCCCCCAGGAGGGAGCGGCGGAGACCCAGTACTTC. Translation: CASSPQEGAAETQYF.

This chain links TRBV4-2 with TRBJ2-1, with TRBD2 matching over 9 bases. The germline V gene encodes CDR1 LGHNA and CDR2 YNFKEQ. The CDR3 has 14 amino acids. V was pared by 5 bases and J by 7 bases, with 6 bases of the junction left unmatched. CDR3 sequence: CASSEAGGGNEQFF. CDR3 nucleotide sequence: TGTGCCAGCAGCGAGGCGGGAGGGGGAAATGAGCAGTTCTTC.

The chain has TRBV27 and TRBJ2-2; weak D call: TRBD1 (6 bases). The CDR3 contains 13 residues. V lost 7 bases and J lost 6, with 12 bases in between. Germline CDR1 MNHEY, CDR2 SMNVEV (reference sequence). The CDR3 region has the DNA TGTGCCAGCAAGAAAACAGGGTCCGGGGAGCTGTTTTTT. Protein product: CASKKTGSGELFF.

This CDR3 is CASSLFDGQTEAFF. The CDR3 coding sequence is TGTGCCAGCAGCTTATTTGATGGGCAGACTGAAGCTTTCTTT. The V gene is TRBV7-9, the J gene TRBJ1-1, with no clear D. The CDR3 sequence is 14 residues long. From germline, CDR1 is SEHNR and CDR2 FQNEAQ (reference sequence). V lost 2 bases and J lost 5, with 12 bases in between.

This clone occurred once. A read error may account for a junction end that differs from germline. The chain couples TRBV7-9 to TRBJ1-3; possible D gene TRBD1, 5 bases. Germline CDR1 reads SEHNR; CDR2 reads FQNEAQ (reference sequence). The CDR3 is 16 residues long. CDR3 residues: CSSSLTGDQFGNTIYF. The CDR3 bases are TGTTCCAGCAGCTTAACAGGCGACCAGTTTGGAAACACCATATATTTT.

In this sample, this clone turned up a few times. V and J are TRBV28 and TRBJ2-7, with 12 bases identical to TRBD2. The CDR3 extends over 12 amino acids. V was pared by 6 bases and J by 12 bases, with 6 bases of the junction left unmatched. From germline, CDR1 is MDHEN and CDR2 SYDVKM. This CDR3 is CASSLLAGGPYF. The CDR3 nucleotides are TGTGCCAGCAGCCTACTAGCGGGAGGCCCGTACTTC.

Comment on this clone: Compared with germline, one end of the junction differs, possibly owing to a read error. The chain joins TRBV7-9 to TRBJ2-5; weak D call: TRBD1 (6 bases). CDR1 is SEHNR and CDR2 is FQNEAQ in the germline V gene (reference sequence). This CDR3 has 12 residues. In DNA, the CDR3 is TGTTCCAGCAGTGAAGGGGGAGAGACCCAGTACTTC. This gives the protein CSSSEGGETQYF.

V gene TRBV4-1 combines with J gene TRBJ1-4, with D possibly TRBD1 on 5 matching bases. From germline, CDR1 is MGHRA and CDR2 YSYEKL. Trimming cost V 7 bases and J 8 bases, with 14 bases left between them. The CDR3 is 13 amino acids. The CDR3 reads CASTQGLGEKLFF. The CDR3 bases are TGCGCCAGCACCCAGGGACTAGGAGAAAAACTGTTTTTT.

This sequence joins TRBV28 and TRBJ1-1, with D tentatively TRBD1 (6 bases). Germline loops: CDR1 MDHEN, CDR2 SYDVKM. The V and J ends lost 7 bases and 5 bases respectively, with 14 bases between them. The CDR3 has 13 residues. The CDR3 spells CASILTGRTEAFF. For the CDR3, the DNA is TGTGCCAGCATCCTGACAGGTCGGACTGAAGCTTTCTTT.

The genes are TRBV19 and TRBJ1-1; unclear D gene. Trimming left V 8 bases short and J 10 bases short, with 20 bases between. Germline loops: CDR1 LNHDA, CDR2 SQIVND (reference sequence). The CDR3 spans 13 residues. The CDR3 spells CASGDVTPAGAFF. The DNA of the CDR3 is TGTGCCAGTGGGGATGTGACTCCAGCGGGAGCTTTCTTT.

With regard to this clone: At one boundary the junction diverges from the germline segment, which might be a read error. This chain uses TRBV7-9 with TRBJ2-1; TRBD2 agrees at 8 bases. Germline V gene data show CDR1 as SEHNR and CDR2 as FQNEAQ (reference sequence). The CDR3 sequence is 16 residues long. As DNA, the CDR3 is TGTTCCAGCAGCTCCAATAGCGGGAAGGGTTACAATGAGCAGTTCTTC. Its translation is CSSSSNSGKGYNEQFF.

In nucleotides, the CDR3 is TGTGCCAGCAGTGAATCACTATGGGAGACCCAGTACTTC. Translation gives CASSESLWETQYF. The chain uses TRBV6-4 and TRBJ2-5; D is unclear. The CDR3 contains 13 residues. CDR1 MRHNA and CDR2 SNTAGT come from the germline V gene. Trimming took off 3 bases at V and 5 bases at J, with 10 bases between the two ends.

This chain connects TRBV2 to TRBJ1-6; tentatively, D is TRBD1 (5 bases). This CDR3 contains 13 residues. V shed 11 bases and J shed 7 bases, with 15 bases lying between them. CDR1 and CDR2 from the germline V gene are SNHLY and FYNNEI. CDR3 bases: TGTGCCGGGGGGTCGGGGCTCAATTCACCCCTCCACTTT. It encodes CAGGSGLNSPLHF.

This chain connects TRBV18 to TRBJ1-5; D remains unclear. The CDR3 covers 15 residues. CDR1 is KGHSH, CDR2 LQKENI, per germline. Between the trimmed V and J ends, which lost 6 bases and 4 bases, there was a span of 16 bases. The CDR3 bases are TGTGCCAGCTCGTTTGACTCCTTTACGAATCAGCCCCAGCATTTT. It encodes CASSFDSFTNQPQHF.

This clone came up once. The chain combines TRBV28 with TRBJ1-2; 11 nucleotides align to TRBD1. There are 15 residues in the CDR3. The J segment lost 5 bases and the V segment lost 6 bases, leaving 8 bases of the junction unmatched. The V gene's germline CDR1 is MDHEN and CDR2 SYDVKM. The CDR3 reads CASRSGTGGHYGYTF. The CDR3 DNA is TGTGCCAGCAGGTCCGGGACAGGGGGTCATTATGGCTACACCTTC.

The chain employs TRBV27 and TRBJ2-2, with TRBD2 identical over 13 bases. The ends lost 5 bases at V and 7 bases at J; junction bases unmatched: 4. CDR3 length equals 15 residues. CDR1 and CDR2 from the germline V gene are MNHEY and SMNVEV (reference sequence). In nucleotides, the CDR3 is TGTGCCAGCAGTCCTCGGACTAGCGGGGGCGGGGAGCTGTTTTTT. Translated, it gives CASSPRTSGGGELFF.

The CDR3 DNA sequence: TGCAGCGTTGGGGCTAGCTCTCTCTACGAGCAGTACTTC. Its protein is CSVGASSLYEQYF. V usage is TRBV29-1 and J usage is TRBJ2-7; perhaps TRBD2 as D (5 bases). Germline V gene lookup returns CDR1 SQVTM and CDR2 ANQGSEA. The length of the CDR3 is 13 residues. The V gene lost 4 bases and the J gene lost 3 bases, with 13 bases spanning the gap.

This chain joins TRBV7-9 and TRBJ1-1; 7 nucleotides agree with TRBD1. The V segment lost 3 bases and the J segment 7 bases; nucleotides outside the gene matches: 5. The germline gives CDR1 SEHNR, CDR2 FQNEAQ (reference sequence). The CDR3 runs 13 residues. The chain's CDR3 is CASSFTGDIEAFF. In DNA, the CDR3 is TGTGCCAGCAGCTTCACAGGGGACATTGAAGCTTTCTTT.

The rearrangement uses TRBV11-3 and TRBJ2-3; tentatively, D is TRBD1 (6 bases). The CDR3 extends over 16 amino acids. Trimming took 1 base from V and 5 from J, leaving 16 bases between them. The germline V gene has CDR1 SGHNT and CDR2 YENEEA. CDR3 loop: CASSLGPQQGQDTQYF. In DNA form, the CDR3 reads TGTGCCAGCAGCTTAGGTCCCCAACAGGGTCAAGATACGCAGTATTTT.

This clone occurred a few times. The chain uses TRBV13 and TRBJ2-7; the D gene is possibly TRBD2 (5 bases). There are 14 residues in the CDR3. CDR1 PRHDT and CDR2 FYEKMQ come from the germline V gene (reference sequence). V was pared by 5 bases and J by 0 bases, with 11 bases between. The CDR3 nucleotides are TGTGCCAGCAGCGCCGGGGATAGCTCCTACGAGCAGTACTTC. Translating it yields CASSAGDSSYEQYF.

This clone was detected a few times. The J gene is TRBJ2-1, the V gene TRBV12-5, with 12 bases that match TRBD2. This CDR3 has 24 residues. In germline, CDR1 is LGHNT, CDR2 FRNRAP. Germline trimming cut 1 base from V and 0 bases from J; bases unmatched to any gene: 22. The CDR3 nucleotides are TGTGCTAGTGGTTTGGGCCCCGGGAAAACTAGCGGGAGGCCGGAGGATCCCTCCTACAATGAGCAGTTCTTC. Its protein product is CASGLGPGKTSGRPEDPSYNEQFF.